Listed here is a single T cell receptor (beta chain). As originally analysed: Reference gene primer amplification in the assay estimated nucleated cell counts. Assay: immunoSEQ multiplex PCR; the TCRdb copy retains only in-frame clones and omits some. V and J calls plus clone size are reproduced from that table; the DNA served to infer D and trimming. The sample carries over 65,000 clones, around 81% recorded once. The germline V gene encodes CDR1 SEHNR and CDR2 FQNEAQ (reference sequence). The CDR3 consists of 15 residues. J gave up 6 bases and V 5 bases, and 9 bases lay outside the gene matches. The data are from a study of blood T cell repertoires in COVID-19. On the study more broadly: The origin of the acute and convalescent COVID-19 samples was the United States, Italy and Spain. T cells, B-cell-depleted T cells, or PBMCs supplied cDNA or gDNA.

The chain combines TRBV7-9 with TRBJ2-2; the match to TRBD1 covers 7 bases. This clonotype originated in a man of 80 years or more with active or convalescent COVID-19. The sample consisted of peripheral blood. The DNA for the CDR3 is TGTGCCAGCAGCCGGATTCAGGGGGTCCCCGGGGAGCTGTTTTTT. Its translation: CASSRIQGVPGELFF.